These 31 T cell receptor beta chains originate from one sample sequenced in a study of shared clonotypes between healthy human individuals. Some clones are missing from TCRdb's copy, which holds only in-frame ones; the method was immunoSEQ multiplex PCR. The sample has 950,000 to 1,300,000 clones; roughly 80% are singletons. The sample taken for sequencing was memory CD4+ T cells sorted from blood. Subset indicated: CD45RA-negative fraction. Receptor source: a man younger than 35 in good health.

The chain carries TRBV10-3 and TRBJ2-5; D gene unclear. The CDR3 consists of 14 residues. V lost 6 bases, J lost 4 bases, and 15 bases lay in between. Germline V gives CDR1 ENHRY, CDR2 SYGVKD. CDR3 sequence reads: CAISRTLNGETQYF. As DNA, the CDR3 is TGTGCCATCAGCAGGACCCTGAATGGAGAGACCCAGTACTTC.

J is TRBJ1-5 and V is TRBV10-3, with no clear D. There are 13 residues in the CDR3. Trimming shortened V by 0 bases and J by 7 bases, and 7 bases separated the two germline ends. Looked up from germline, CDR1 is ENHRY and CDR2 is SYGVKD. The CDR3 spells CAISESLDQPQHF. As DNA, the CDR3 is TGTGCCATCAGTGAGTCTCTAGACCAGCCCCAGCATTTT.

CDR3 DNA sequence: TGTGCCAGCAGCAGACATACTCCCGGGACAGGGGACTCCTACGAGCAGTACTTC. This encodes CASSRHTPGTGDSYEQYF. The chain has TRBV21-1 and TRBJ2-7; the D segment call TRBD1 is taken from the table without a DNA check. TRBV21-1 is noted as a pseudogene. The CDR3 is made up of 18 amino acids.

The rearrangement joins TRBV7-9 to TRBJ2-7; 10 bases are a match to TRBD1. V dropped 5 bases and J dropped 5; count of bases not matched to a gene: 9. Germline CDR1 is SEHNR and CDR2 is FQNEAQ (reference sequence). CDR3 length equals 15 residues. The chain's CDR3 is CASSQFPDRGHEQYF. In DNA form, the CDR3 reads TGTGCCAGCAGCCAATTCCCAGACAGGGGGCACGAGCAGTACTTC.

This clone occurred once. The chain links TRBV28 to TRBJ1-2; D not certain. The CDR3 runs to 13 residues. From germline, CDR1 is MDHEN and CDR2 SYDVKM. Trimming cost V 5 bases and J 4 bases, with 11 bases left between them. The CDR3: CASSSLISYGYTF. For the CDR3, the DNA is TGTGCCAGCAGTAGTCTAATATCCTATGGCTACACCTTC.

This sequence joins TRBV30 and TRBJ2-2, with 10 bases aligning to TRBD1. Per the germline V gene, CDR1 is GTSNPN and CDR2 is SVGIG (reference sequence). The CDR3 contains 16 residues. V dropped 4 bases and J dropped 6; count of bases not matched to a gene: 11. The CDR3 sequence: CAWMDRLDRGAGELFF. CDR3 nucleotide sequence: TGTGCCTGGATGGATAGGTTGGACAGGGGGGCCGGGGAGCTGTTTTTT.

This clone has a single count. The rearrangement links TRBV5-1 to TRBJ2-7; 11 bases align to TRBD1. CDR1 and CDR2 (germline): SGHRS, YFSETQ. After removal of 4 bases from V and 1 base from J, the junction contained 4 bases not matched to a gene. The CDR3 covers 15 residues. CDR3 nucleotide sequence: TGCGCCAGCAGCATAGGGACAGGGGGGTCCTACGAGCAGTACTTC. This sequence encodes CASSIGTGGSYEQYF.

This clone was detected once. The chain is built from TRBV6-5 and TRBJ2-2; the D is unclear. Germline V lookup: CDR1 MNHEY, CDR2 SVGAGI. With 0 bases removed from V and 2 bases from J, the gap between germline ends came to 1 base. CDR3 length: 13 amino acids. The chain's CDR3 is CASSYSNTGELFF. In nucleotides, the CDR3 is TGTGCCAGCAGTTACTCTAACACCGGGGAGCTGTTTTTT.

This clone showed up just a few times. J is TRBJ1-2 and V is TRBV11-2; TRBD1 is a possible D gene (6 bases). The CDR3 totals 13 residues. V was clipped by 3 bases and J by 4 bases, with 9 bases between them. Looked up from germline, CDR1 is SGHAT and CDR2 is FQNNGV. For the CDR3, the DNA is TGTGCCAGCAGCTTTACAGGGACCTATGGCTACACCTTC. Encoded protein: CASSFTGTYGYTF. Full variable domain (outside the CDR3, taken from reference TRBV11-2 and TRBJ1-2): EAGVAQSPRYKIIEKRQSVAFWCNPISGHATLYWYQQILGQGPKLLIQFQNNGVVDDSQLPKDRFSAERLKGVDSTLKIQPAKLEDSAVYLCASSFTGTYGYTFGSGTRLTVV.

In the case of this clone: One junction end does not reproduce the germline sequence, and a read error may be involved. CDR3 sequence: CASSPHPGTSGGHF. CDR3 nucleotides: TGTGCCAGCAGCCCGCACCCAGGGACTAGCGGGGGTCATTTT. The chain joins TRBV6-6 to TRBJ2-3; 14 positions agree with TRBD2. CDR1 and CDR2 from the germline V gene are MNHNY and SVGAGI (reference sequence). This CDR3 has 14 residues.

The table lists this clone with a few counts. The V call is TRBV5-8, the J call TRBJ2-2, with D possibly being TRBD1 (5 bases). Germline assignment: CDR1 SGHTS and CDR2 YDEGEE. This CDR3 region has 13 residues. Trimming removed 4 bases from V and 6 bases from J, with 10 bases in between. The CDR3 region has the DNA TGTGCCAGCAGCGCCAGGGTTTCCGGGGAGCTGTTTTTT. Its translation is CASSARVSGELFF.

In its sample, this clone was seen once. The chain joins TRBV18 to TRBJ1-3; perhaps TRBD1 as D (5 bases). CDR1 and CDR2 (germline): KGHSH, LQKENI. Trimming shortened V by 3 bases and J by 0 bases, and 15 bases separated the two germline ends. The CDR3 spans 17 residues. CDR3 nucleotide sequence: TGTGCCAGCTCACCCCTGATGGGGACGAGCTCTGGAAACACCATATATTTT. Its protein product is CASSPLMGTSSGNTIYF.

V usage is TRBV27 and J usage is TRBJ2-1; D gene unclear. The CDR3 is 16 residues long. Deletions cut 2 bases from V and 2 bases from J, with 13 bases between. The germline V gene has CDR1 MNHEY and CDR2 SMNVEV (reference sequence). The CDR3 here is CASSLVGGATYNEQFF. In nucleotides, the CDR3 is TGTGCCAGCAGTTTAGTAGGCGGTGCCACCTACAATGAGCAGTTCTTC.

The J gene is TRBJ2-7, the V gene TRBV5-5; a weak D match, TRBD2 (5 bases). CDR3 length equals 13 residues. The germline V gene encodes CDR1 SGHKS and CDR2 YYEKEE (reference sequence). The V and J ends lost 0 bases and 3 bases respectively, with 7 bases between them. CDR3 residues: CASSLAEGYEQYF. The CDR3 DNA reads TGTGCCAGCAGCTTGGCCGAGGGCTACGAGCAGTACTTC. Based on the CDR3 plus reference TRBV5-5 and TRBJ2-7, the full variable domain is DAGVTQSPTHLIKTRGQQVTLRCSPISGHKSVSWYQQVLGQGPQFIFQYYEKEERGRGNFPDRFSARQFPNYSSELNVNALLLGDSALYLCASSLAEGYEQYFGPGTRLTVT.

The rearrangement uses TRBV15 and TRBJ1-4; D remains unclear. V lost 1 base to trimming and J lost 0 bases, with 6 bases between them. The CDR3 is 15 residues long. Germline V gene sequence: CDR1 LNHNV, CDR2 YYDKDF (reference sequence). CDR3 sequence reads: CATSRAASTNEKLFF. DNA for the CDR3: TGTGCCACCAGCAGAGCGGCCTCAACTAATGAAAAACTGTTTTTT.

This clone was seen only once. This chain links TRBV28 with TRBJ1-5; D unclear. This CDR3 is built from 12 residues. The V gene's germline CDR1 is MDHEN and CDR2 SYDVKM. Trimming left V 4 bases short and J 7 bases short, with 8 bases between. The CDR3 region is CASSSREQPQHF. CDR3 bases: TGTGCCAGCAGTTCTAGGGAACAGCCCCAGCATTTT.

The CDR3 spells CAWSVGRQGGTGELFF. The CDR3 DNA reads as TGTGCCTGGAGTGTAGGCCGCCAGGGGGGCACCGGGGAGCTGTTTTTT. J is TRBJ2-2 and V is TRBV30, with D possibly being TRBD1 (7 bases). Trimming took off 0 bases at V and 4 bases at J, with 15 bases between the two ends. Per germline, CDR1 GTSNPN and CDR2 SVGIG (reference sequence). The CDR3 has 16 residues.

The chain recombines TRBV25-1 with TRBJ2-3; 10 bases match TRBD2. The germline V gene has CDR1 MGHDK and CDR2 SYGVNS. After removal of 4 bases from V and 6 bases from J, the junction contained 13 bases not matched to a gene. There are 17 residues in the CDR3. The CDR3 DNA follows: TGTGCCAGCAGTGCCTCAAGGAGCGGGAGGGCGGGGGATACGCAGTATTTT. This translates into CASSASRSGRAGDTQYF.

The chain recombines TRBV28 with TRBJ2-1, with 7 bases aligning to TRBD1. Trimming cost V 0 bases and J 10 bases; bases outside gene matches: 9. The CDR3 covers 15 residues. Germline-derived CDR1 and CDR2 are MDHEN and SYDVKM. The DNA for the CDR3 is TGTGCCAGCAGTTTATGGGCTACAGGGGAACGAGAGCAGTTCTTC. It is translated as CASSLWATGEREQFF. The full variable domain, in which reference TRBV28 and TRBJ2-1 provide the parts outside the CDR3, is DVKVTQSSRYLVKRTGEKVFLECVQDMDHENMFWYRQDPGLGLRLIYFSYDVKMKEKGDIPEGYSVSREKKERFSLILESASTNQTSMYLCASSLWATGEREQFFGPGTRLTVL.

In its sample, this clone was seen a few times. CDR3 region: CASSPYREGNEKLFF. The CDR3 bases are TGTGCCAGCAGCCCCTACCGGGAGGGGAATGAAAAACTGTTTTTT. The chain joins TRBV13 to TRBJ1-4; a possible D gene is TRBD1 (5 bases). The CDR3 runs to 15 residues. Germline CDR1 is PRHDT and CDR2 is FYEKMQ (reference sequence). Trimming cost V 5 bases and J 5 bases, with 15 bases left between them. The full variable domain, completed using reference TRBV13 and TRBJ1-4, is AAGVIQSPRHLIKEKRETATLKCYPIPRHDTVYWYQQGPGQDPQFLISFYEKMQSDKGSIPDRFSAQQFSDYHSELNMSSLELGDSALYFCASSPYREGNEKLFFGSGTQLSVL.

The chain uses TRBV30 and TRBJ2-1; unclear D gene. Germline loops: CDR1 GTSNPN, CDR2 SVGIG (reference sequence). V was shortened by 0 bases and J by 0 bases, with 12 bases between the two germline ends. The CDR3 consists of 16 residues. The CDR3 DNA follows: TGTGCCTGGAGTGTAGGTTACGGCAGCTCCTACAATGAGCAGTTCTTC. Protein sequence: CAWSVGYGSSYNEQFF.

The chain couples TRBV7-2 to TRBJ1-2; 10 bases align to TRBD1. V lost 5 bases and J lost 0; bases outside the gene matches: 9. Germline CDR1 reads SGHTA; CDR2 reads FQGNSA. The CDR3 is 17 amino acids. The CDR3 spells CASSIQTGGAANYGYTF. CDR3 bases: TGTGCCAGCAGCATTCAGACAGGGGGCGCAGCTAACTATGGCTACACCTTC.

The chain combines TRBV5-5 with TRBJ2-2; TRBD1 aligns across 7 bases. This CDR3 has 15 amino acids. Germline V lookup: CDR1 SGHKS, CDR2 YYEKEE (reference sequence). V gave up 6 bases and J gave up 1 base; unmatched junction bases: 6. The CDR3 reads CASTRTGLNTGELFF. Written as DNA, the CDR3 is TGTGCCAGCACCAGGACAGGACTGAACACCGGGGAGCTGTTTTTT.

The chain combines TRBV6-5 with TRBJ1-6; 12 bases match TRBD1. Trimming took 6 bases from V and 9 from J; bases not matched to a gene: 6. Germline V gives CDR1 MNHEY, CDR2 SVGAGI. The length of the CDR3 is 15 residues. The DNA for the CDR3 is TGTGCCAGCAGCCTCTTGGGACAGGGGGCTTCACCCCTCCACTTT. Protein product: CASSLLGQGASPLHF.

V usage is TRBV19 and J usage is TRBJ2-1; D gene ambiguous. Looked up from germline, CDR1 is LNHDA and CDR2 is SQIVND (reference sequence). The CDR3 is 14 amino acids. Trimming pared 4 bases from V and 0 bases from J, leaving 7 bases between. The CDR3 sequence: CASSRGYSYNEQFF. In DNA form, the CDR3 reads TGTGCCAGTAGTAGGGGATACTCCTACAATGAGCAGTTCTTC.

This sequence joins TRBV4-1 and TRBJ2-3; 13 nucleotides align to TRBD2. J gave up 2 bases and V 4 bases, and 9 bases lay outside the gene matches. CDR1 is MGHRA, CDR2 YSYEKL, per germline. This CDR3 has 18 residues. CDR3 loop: CASSPGLAGAVPTDTQYF. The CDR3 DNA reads TGCGCCAGCAGCCCTGGACTAGCGGGGGCCGTACCCACAGATACGCAGTATTTT.

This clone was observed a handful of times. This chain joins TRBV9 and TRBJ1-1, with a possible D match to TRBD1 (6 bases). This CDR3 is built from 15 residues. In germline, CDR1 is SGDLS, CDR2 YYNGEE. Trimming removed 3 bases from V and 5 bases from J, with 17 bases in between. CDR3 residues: CASSEQPGAGTEAFF. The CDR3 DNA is TGTGCCAGCAGCGAGCAACCGGGGGCAGGGACTGAAGCTTTCTTT.

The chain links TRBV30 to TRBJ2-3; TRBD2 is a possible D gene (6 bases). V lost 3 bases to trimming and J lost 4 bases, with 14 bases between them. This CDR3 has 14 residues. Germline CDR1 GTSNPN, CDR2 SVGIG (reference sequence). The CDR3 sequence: CAWRPLGEADTQYF. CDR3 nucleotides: TGTGCCTGGAGGCCTCTGGGGGAGGCAGATACGCAGTATTTT.

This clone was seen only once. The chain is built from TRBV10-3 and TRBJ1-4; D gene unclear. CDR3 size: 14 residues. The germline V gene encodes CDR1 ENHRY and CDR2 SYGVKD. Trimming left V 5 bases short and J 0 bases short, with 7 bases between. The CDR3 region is CAISPGTTNEKLFF. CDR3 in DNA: TGTGCCATCAGTCCCGGGACAACTAATGAAAAACTGTTTTTT.

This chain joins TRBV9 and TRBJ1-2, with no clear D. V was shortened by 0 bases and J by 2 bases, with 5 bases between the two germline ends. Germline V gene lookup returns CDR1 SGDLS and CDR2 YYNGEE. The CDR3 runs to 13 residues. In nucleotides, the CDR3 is TGTGCCAGCAGCGTAGCCAGGAACTATGGCTACACCTTC. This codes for CASSVARNYGYTF.

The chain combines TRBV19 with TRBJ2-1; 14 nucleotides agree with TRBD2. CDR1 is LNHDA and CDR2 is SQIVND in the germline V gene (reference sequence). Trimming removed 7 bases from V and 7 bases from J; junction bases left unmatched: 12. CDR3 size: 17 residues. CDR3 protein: CASTPGTSGRVLNEQFF. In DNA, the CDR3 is TGTGCCAGTACCCCCGGGACTAGCGGGAGAGTGTTGAATGAGCAGTTCTTC.